Given below is one T cell receptor beta chain in context. Its antigen remains unknown. This entry belongs to a study of T cell responses to AZD1222 COVID-19 vaccine. Study-wide results and caveats: In a largely white British group with more females than males, clonal diversity was possibly underestimated.

The CDR3 spans 11 residues. V dropped 2 bases and J dropped 6 bases, with 3 bases sitting between them. The germline gives CDR1 MNHNS, CDR2 SASEGT. Measured with immunoSEQ multiplex PCR; TCRdb has only the in-frame clones, and not every one. The table includes 100,000 to 120,000 clones, about nine tenths detected once. The V and J genes are TRBV6-1 and TRBJ2-3; D ambiguous. The sequenced sample was peripheral blood, obtained on day 0 of AZD1222 vaccination. This clonotype was sampled from an adult in good health. This chain's CDR3 is CASSERDTQYF. In DNA form, the CDR3 reads TGTGCCAGCAGTGAACGGGATACGCAGTATTTT.